A selection of T cell receptor beta chains follows, all from one sample in a study of blood T cell repertoires in COVID-19. Sequenced by immunoSEQ multiplex PCR; TCRdb stores in-frame clones only, minus some. The repertoire holds some 160,000 clones, about four fifths seen once, with about 6.8% in the top ten. Input material: peripheral blood. These receptors originate from a man between 65 and 79 years old with active or convalescent COVID-19. The CDR3 runs from the conserved cysteine through the conserved F or W. Each record gives: D gene, V gene, J gene, CDR3 protein. D genes are given only for firm matches.

>TRBD1|TRBV5-1|TRBJ1-6
CASSLEGQGGSPLHF
>TRBD2|TRBV30|TRBJ2-5
CAWSVPPSGGQETQYF
>TRBD1|TRBV5-1|TRBJ2-7
CASSPGQSYEQYF
>TRBD1|TRBV13|TRBJ2-2
CASSWTGSFGELFF
>-|TRBV28|TRBJ1-2
CASSLTDVLQGPLDGYTF
>-|TRBV6-5|TRBJ1-2
CASRTEYYGYTF
>TRBD1|TRBV7-8|TRBJ1-1
CASSSDRGRAFF
>-|TRBV5-1|TRBJ1-1
CASSLIPGGNTEAFF
>TRBD1|TRBV9|TRBJ2-1
CASSPRPMGTGPGEQFF
>-|TRBV18|TRBJ1-2
CASSPPTGSGGYTF
>TRBD2|TRBV11-3|TRBJ2-1
CASSPGGGEQFF
>-|TRBV30|TRBJ1-5
CAWSYRVGQPQHF
>TRBD2|TRBV2|TRBJ2-5
CARSTSGNQETQYF
>TRBD1|TRBV29-1|TRBJ1-1
CSIGTDMNTEAFF
>-|TRBV25-1|TRBJ1-6
CASSITGRDNSPLHF
>-|TRBV3-1/TRBV3-2|TRBJ2-3
CASSQATTPTDTQYF
>-|TRBV10-3|TRBJ1-6
CAISESRPEPLHF
>TRBD1|TRBV7-9|TRBJ1-4
CASSSQGGNEKLFF
>-|TRBV3-1/TRBV3-2|TRBJ1-4
CASSFGQRFEKLFF
>-|TRBV11-2|TRBJ1-1
CASSFGEATEAFF
>-|TRBV5-1|TRBJ2-1
CASSLEGWSYNEQFF
>-|TRBV6-5|TRBJ2-7
CASTGDYYEQYF
>-|TRBV10-3|TRBJ1-1
CAISEPRVWEAFF
>-|TRBV6-5|TRBJ1-3
CASIGPGDTIYF
>-|TRBV20-1|TRBJ2-5
CSARASGTQYF
>-|TRBV19|TRBJ2-1
CASSGTGYEQFF
>-|TRBV7-6|TRBJ1-3
CASSLERGGRGFGNTIYF
>TRBD1|TRBV7-9|TRBJ1-6
CASSPGQDYNSPLHF
>TRBD1|TRBV29-1|TRBJ2-3
CSVSSTGDRTDTQYF
>-|TRBV12-3/TRBV12-4|TRBJ2-1
CASSLARERQQFF
>TRBD1|TRBV12-3/TRBV12-4|TRBJ1-2
CASSPGGYGYTF
>TRBD2|TRBV30|TRBJ2-1
CAWNPSGGYNEQFF
>-|TRBV24-1|TRBJ1-2
CATEDDNYGYTF
>TRBD1|TRBV7-2|TRBJ2-3
CASSPGGDTQYF
>-|TRBV9|TRBJ2-2
CASSVAPNRGTNTGELFF
>-|TRBV6-5|TRBJ2-6
CASSYPDSGANVLTF
>-|TRBV28|TRBJ1-1
CASTGGGEAFF
>TRBD1|TRBV7-9|TRBJ1-3
CASSSFRDSHSGNTIYF
>-|TRBV19|TRBJ1-5
CASSITGFGNQPQHF
>-|TRBV27|TRBJ2-6
CASSLRLTGFSSGANVLTF
>TRBD1|TRBV19|TRBJ1-2
CASSPQGAYGYTF
>-|TRBV7-3|TRBJ2-2
CASSLKQSTGELFF
>TRBD1|TRBV19|TRBJ1-1
CASSARTGGGTEAFF
>-|TRBV5-1|TRBJ1-1
CASSLLGANTEAFF
>TRBD1|TRBV6-1|TRBJ2-2
CASSDGLRDRPYTGELFF
>TRBD1|TRBV7-9|TRBJ2-2
CASSLFRGPTTGELFF
>-|TRBV6-5|TRBJ1-3
CASSYRFSGNTIYF
>-|TRBV6-5|TRBJ2-7
CASRLLQGPYEQYF